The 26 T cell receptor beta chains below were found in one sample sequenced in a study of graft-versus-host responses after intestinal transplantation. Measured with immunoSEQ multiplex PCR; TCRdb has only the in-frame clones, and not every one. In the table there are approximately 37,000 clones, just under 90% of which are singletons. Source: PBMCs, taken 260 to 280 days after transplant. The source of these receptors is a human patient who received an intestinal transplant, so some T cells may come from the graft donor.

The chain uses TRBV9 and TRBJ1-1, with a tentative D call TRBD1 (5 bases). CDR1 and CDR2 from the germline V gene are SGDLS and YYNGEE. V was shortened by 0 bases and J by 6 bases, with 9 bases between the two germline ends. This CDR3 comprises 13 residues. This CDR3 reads CASSVATGAEAFF. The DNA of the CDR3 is TGTGCCAGCAGCGTAGCTACGGGGGCTGAAGCTTTCTTT.

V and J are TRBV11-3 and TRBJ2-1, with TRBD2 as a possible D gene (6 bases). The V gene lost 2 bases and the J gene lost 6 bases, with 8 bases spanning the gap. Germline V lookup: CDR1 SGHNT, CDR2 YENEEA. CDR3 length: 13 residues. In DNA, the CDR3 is TGTGCCAGCAGCTTACAGGGACTCAATGAGCAGTTCTTC. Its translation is CASSLQGLNEQFF. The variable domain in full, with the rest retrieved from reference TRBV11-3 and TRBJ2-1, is EAGVVQSPRYKIIEKKQPVAFWCNPISGHNTLYWYLQNLGQGPELLIRYENEEAVDDSQLPKDRFSAERLKGVDSTLKIQPAELGDSAVYLCASSLQGLNEQFFGPGTRLTVL.

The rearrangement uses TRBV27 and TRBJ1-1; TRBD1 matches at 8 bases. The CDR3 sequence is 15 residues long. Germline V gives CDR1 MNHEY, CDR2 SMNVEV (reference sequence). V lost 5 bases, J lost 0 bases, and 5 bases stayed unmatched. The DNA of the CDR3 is TGTGCCAGCAGTCCCCTCAGGGGGCTGAACACTGAAGCTTTCTTT. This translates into CASSPLRGLNTEAFF.

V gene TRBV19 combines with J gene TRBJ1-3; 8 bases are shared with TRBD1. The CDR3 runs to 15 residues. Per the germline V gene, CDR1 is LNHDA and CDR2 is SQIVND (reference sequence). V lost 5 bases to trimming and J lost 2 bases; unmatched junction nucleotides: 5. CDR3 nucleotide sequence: TGTGCCAGTAGTCCCCTGACAGGGGCTGGAAACACCATATATTTT. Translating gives CASSPLTGAGNTIYF.

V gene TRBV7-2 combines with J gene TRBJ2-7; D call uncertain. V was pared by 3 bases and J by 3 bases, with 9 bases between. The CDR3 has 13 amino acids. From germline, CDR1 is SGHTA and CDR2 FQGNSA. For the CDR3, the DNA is TGTGCCAGCAGCTTTTTGGGAATCTACGAGCAGTACTTC. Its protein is CASSFLGIYEQYF.

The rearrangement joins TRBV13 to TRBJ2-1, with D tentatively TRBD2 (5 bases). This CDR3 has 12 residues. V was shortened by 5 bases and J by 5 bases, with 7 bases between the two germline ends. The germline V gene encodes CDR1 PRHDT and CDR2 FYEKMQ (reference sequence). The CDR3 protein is CASSQEDNEQFF. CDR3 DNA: TGTGCCAGCAGCCAGGAGGACAATGAGCAGTTCTTC. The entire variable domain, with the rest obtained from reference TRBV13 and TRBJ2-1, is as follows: AAGVIQSPRHLIKEKRETATLKCYPIPRHDTVYWYQQGPGQDPQFLISFYEKMQSDKGSIPDRFSAQQFSDYHSELNMSSLELGDSALYFCASSQEDNEQFFGPGTRLTVL.

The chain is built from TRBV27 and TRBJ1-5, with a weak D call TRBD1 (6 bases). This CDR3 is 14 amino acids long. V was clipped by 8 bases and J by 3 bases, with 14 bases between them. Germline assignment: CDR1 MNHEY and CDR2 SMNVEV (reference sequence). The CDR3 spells CASGLQGPNQPQHF. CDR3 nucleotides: TGTGCCAGCGGATTACAGGGTCCCAATCAGCCCCAGCATTTT.

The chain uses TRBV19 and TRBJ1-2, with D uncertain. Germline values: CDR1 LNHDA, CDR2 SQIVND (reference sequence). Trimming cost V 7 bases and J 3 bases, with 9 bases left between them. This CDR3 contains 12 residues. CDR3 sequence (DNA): TGTGCCAGTACTCTAAGCGACTATGGCTACACCTTC. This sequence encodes CASTLSDYGYTF.

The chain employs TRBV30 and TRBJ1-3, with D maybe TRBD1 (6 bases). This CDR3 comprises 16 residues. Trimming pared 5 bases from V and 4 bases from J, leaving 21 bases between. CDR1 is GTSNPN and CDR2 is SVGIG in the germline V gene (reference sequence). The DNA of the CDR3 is TGTGCCTGGGTCAATTCCAGGGGATATAGCGGAAACACCATATATTTT. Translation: CAWVNSRGYSGNTIYF.

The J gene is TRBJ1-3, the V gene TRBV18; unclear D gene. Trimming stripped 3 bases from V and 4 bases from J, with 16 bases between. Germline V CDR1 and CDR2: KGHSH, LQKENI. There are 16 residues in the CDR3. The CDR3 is CASSPPMRDPGNTIYF. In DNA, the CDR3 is TGTGCCAGCTCACCCCCGATGAGGGATCCAGGAAACACCATATATTTT.

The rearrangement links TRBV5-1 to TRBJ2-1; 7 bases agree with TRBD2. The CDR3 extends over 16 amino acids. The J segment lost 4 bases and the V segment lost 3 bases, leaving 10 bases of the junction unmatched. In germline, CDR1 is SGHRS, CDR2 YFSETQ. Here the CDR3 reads CASSSPSGGRYNEQFF. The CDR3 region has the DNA TGCGCCAGCAGCTCCCCCTCGGGGGGACGGTACAATGAGCAGTTCTTC.

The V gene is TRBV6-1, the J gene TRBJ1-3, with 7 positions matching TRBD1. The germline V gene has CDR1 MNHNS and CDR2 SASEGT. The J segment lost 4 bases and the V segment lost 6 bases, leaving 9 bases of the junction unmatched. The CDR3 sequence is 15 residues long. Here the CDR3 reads CASSTGTENGNTIYF. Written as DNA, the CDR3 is TGTGCCAGCAGCACCGGGACAGAGAACGGAAACACCATATATTTT.

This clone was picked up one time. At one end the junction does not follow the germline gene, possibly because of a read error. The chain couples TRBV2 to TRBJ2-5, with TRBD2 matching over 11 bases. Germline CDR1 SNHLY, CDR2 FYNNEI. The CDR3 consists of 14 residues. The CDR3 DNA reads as TGTGCCAGCAGTGAATATCTAGCGGGGGGCCCGGCGCACTTC. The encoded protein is CASSEYLAGGPAHF.

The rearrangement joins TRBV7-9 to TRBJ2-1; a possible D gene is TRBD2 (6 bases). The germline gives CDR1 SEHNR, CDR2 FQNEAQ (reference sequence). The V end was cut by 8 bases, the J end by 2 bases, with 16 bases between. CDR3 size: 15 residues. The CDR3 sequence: CASDRRGSTYNEQFF. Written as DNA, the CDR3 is TGTGCCAGCGATAGGAGGGGTTCAACCTACAATGAGCAGTTCTTC.

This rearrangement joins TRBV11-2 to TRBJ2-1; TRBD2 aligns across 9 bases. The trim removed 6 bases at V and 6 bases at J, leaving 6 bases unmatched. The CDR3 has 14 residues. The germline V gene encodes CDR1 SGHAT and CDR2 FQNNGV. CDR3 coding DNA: TGTGCCAGCAGTGCGGGGGGGCCAGTCAATGAGCAGTTCTTC. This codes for CASSAGGPVNEQFF.

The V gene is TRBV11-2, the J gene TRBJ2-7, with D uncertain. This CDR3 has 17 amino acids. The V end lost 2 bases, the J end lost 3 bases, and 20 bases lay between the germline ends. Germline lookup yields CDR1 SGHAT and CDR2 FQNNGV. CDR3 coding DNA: TGTGCCAGCAGCTTAACCTCTTGGGATATAGGTTTCTACGAGCAGTACTTC. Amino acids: CASSLTSWDIGFYEQYF.

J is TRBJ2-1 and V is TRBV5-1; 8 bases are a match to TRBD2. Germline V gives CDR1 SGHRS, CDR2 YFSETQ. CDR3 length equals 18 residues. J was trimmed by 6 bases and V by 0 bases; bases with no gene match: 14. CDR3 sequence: CASSLVGLAKTGFNEQFF. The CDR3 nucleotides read TGCGCCAGCAGCTTGGTTGGACTAGCAAAAACGGGGTTCAATGAGCAGTTCTTC.

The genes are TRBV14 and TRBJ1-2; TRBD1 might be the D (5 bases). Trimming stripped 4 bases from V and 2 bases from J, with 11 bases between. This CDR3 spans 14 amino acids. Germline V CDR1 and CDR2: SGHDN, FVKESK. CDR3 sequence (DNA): TGTGCCAGCAGCCCCGGGGGAGGGAACTATGGCTACACCTTC. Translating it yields CASSPGGGNYGYTF.

This chain's CDR3 is CASSQVGGDNEQFF. The CDR3 coding sequence is TGTGCCAGCAGCCAAGTGGGGGGGGACAATGAGCAGTTCTTC. The genes are TRBV14 and TRBJ2-1, with 7 bases that match TRBD2. The CDR3 consists of 14 residues. V lost 1 base and J lost 5; bases outside the gene matches: 2. Germline V gene sequence: CDR1 SGHDN, CDR2 FVKESK.

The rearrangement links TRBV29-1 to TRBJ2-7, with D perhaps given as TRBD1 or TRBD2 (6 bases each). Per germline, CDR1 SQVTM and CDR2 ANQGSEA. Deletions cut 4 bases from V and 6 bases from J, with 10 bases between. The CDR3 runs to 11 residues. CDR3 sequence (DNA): TGCAGCGTTGGCGGGACACGCGAGCAGTACTTC. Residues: CSVGGTREQYF.

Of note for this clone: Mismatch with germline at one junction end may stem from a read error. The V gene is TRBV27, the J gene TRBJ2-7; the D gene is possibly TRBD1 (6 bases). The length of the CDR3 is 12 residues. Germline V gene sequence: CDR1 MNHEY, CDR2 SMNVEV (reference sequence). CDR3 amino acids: CASMGAAYEQCF. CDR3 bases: TGTGCCAGCATGGGGGCCGCGTACGAGCAGTGCTTC.

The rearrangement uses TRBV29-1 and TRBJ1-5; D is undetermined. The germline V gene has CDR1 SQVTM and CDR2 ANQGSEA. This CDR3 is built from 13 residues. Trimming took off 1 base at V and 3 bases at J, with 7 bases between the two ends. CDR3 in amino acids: CSVEGASNQPQHF. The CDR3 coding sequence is TGCAGCGTTGAAGGGGCTTCCAATCAGCCCCAGCATTTT.

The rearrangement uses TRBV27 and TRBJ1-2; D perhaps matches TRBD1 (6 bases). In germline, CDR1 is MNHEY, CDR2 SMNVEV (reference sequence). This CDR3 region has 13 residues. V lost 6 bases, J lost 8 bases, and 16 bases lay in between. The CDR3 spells CASRAGTTTGYTF. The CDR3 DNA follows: TGTGCCAGCAGGGCCGGGACAACCACCGGCTACACCTTC.

The CDR3 DNA follows: TGTGCCAGCAGTGACTCTAGCGGGGGCACAGATACGCAGTATTTT. As protein: CASSDSSGGTDTQYF. The chain employs TRBV6-4 and TRBJ2-3; TRBD2 matches at 8 bases. The V gene's germline CDR1 is MRHNA and CDR2 SNTAGT. V lost 0 bases, J lost 1 base, and 0 bases stayed unmatched. This CDR3 has 15 residues.

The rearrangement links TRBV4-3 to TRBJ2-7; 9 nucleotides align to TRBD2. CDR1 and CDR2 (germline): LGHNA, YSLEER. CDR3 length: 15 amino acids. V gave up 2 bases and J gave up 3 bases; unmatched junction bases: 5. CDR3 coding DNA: TGCGCCAGCAGCCAATTAGCGGGGGCGAACTACGAGCAGTACTTC. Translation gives CASSQLAGANYEQYF.

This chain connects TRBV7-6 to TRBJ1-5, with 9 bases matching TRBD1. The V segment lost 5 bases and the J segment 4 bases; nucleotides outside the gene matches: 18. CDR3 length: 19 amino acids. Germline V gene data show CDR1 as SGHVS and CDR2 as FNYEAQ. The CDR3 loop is CASSPQAPGGTGMNQPQHF. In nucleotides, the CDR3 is TGTGCCAGCAGCCCCCAAGCCCCGGGAGGGACAGGGATGAATCAGCCCCAGCATTTT.